The subject of this entry is one T cell receptor beta chain. The data were taken from a study of OX40 agonist ivuxolimab in advanced cancers. Per germline, CDR1 SGHTA and CDR2 FQGTGA. Trimming left V 5 bases short and J 3 bases short, with 18 bases between. The CDR3 covers 16 residues. Here immunoSEQ multiplex PCR was the method, and the copy in TCRdb shows in-frame clones only, minus some. The repertoire holds around 77,000 clones, with just over 90% as singletons. Samples of blood were obtained at baseline, on cycle 4 day 1, and on cycle 7 day 1. The receptor's source is an adult with an advanced solid tumor such as melanoma, head and neck, liver or kidney cancer. The sequences come from CD4+ or CD8+ T cells sorted from blood, collected in a trial of the OX40 agonist ivuxolimab. The chain is built from TRBV7-3 and TRBJ2-3; the D gene could be TRBD1 or TRBD2 (5 bases each). CDR3 bases: TGTGCCAGCAGCCCTGCCGTAAGGGGAGCGACAGATACGCAGTATTTT. Protein: CASSPAVRGATDTQYF.